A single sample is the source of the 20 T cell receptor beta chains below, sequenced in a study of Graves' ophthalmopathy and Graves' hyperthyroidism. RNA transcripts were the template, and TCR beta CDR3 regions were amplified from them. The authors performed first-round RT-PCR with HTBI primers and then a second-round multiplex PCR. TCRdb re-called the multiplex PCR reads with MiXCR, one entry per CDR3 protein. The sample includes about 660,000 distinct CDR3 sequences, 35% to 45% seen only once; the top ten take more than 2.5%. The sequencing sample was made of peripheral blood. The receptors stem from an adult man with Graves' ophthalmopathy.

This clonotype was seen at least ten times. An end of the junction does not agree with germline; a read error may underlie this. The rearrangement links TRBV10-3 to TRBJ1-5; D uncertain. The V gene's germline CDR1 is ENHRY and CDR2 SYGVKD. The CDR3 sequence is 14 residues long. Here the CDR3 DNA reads TGTGCCAGCAGTTACTCGTCCGAAGCGGGGCCCCAGCATTTT. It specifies CASSYSSEAGPQHF.

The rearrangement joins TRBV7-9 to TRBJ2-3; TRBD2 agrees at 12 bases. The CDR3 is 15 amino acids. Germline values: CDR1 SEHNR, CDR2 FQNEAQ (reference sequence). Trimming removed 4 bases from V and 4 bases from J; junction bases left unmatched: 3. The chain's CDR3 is CASSSSGGAADTQYF. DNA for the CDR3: TGTGCCAGCAGCTCTAGCGGGGGGGCAGCAGATACGCAGTATTTT.

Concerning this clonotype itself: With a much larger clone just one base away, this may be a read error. In DNA, the CDR3 is TGCGCCAGCAGCTTGGAGTTTGCAACTAATGAAAGACTGTTTTTT. Protein: CASSLEFATNERLFF. The genes are TRBV5-5 and TRBJ1-4; D uncertain. Germline loops: CDR1 SGHKS, CDR2 YYEKEE (reference sequence). The CDR3 runs 15 residues.

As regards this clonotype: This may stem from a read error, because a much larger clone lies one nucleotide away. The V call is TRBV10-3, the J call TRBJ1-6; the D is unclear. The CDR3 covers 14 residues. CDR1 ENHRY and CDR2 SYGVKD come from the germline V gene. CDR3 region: CTSSPPGPGSPLHF. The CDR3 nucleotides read TGTACCAGCAGTCCGCCTGGACCGGGGTCACCCCTCCACTTT.

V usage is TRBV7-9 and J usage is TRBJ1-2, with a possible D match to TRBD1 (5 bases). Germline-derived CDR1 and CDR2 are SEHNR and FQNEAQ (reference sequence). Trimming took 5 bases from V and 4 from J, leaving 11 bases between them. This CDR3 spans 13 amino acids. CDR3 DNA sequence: TGTGCCAGCAGCGCGCTCGACAGCTATGGCTACACCTTC. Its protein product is CASSALDSYGYTF.

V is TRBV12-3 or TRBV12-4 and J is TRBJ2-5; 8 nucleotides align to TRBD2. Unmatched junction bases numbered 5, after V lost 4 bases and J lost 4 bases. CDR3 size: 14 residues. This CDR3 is CASSSGTRLETQYF. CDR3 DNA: TGTGCCAGCAGTTCGGGGACTAGGTTAGAGACCCAGTACTTC.

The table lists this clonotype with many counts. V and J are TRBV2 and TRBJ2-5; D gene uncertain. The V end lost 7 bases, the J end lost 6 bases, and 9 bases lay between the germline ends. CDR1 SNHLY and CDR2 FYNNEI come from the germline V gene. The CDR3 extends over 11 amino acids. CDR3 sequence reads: CASTSAKTQYF. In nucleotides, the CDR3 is TGTGCCAGCACCTCGGCTAAGACCCAGTACTTC.

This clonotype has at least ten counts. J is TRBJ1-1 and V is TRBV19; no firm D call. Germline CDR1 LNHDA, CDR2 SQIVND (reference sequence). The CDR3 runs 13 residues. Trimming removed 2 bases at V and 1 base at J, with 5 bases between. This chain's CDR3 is CASSIQENTEAFF. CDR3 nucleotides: TGTGCCAGTAGTATACAGGAGAACACTGAAGCTTTCTTT.

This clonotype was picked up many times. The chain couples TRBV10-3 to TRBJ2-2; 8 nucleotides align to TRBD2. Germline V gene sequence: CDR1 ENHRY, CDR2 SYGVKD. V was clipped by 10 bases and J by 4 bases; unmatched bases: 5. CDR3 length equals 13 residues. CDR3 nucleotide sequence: TGTGCCACCGGACTAGCTATCACCGGGGAGCTGTTTTTT. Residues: CATGLAITGELFF.

The CDR3 sequence is CASSPPAPATGANVLTF. CDR3 in DNA: TGTGCCAGCTCACCACCGGCACCGGCGACTGGGGCCAACGTCCTGACTTTC. The rearrangement uses TRBV3-1 and TRBJ2-6; no clear D. Germline CDR1 and CDR2: LGHDT and YNNKEL (reference sequence). This CDR3 has 17 amino acids. The ends were cut back, 8 bases at V and 2 bases at J, with 19 bases in the middle.

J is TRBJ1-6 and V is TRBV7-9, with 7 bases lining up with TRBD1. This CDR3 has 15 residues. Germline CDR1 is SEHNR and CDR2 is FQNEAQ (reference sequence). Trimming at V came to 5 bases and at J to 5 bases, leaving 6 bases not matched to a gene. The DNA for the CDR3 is TGTGCCAGCAGCCCCCGACAGGGAGATAATTCACCCCTCCACTTT. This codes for CASSPRQGDNSPLHF.

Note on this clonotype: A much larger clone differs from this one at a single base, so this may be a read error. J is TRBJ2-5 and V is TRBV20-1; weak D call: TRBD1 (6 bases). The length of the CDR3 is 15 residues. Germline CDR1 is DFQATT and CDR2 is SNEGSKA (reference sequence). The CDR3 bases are TGCAGTGCTAGAGCCGTGACAGGTCACGGGGAGACCAAGTACTTC. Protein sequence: CSARAVTGHGETKYF.

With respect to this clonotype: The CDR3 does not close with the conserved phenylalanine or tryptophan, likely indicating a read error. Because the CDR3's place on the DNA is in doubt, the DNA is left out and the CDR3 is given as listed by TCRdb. This CDR3 reads CASSERLTT. This chain connects TRBV2 to TRBJ1-4. 9 amino acids form the CDR3, both terminal residues included. The germline V gene has CDR1 SNHLY and CDR2 FYNNEI.

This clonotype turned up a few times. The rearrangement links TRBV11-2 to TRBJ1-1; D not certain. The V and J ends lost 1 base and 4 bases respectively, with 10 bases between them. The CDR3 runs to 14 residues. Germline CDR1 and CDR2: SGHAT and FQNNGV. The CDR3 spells CASSLGSYSTEAFF. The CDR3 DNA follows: TGTGCCAGCAGCTTAGGTTCATATTCCACTGAAGCTTTCTTT.

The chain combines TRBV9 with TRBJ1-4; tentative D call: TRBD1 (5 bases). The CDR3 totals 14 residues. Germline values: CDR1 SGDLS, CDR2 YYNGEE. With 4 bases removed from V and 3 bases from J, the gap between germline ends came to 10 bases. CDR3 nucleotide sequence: TGTGCCAGCAGCCGGGACCCTTCTAATGAAAAACTGTTTTTT. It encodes CASSRDPSNEKLFF.

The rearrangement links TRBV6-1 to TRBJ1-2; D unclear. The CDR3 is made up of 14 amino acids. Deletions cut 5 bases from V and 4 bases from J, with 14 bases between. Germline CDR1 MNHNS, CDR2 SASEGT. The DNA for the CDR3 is TGTGCCAGCAGTTCGCGAGCGTCAGGCTATGGCTACACCTTC. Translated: CASSSRASGYGYTF.

CDR3 sequence reads: CASSFWRGETQYF. CDR3 coding DNA: TGTGCCAGCAGTTTCTGGAGGGGCGAGACCCAGTACTTC. This sequence joins TRBV12-3 or TRBV12-4 and TRBJ2-5; a weak D match, TRBD2 (6 bases). CDR3 length: 13 amino acids. V shed 3 bases and J shed 5 bases, with 10 bases lying between them.

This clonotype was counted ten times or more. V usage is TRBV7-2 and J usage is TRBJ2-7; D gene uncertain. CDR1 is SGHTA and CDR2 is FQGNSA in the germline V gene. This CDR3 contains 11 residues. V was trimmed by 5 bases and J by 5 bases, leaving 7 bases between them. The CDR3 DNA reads TGTGCCAGCAGCATAAGTAACGAGCAGTACTTC. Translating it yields CASSISNEQYF.

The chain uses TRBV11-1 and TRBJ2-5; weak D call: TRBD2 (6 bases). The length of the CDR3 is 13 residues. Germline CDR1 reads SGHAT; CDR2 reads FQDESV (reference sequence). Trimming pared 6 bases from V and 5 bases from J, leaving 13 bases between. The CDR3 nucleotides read TGTGCCAGCAGTGAACCCCGGGGGGAGACCCAGTACTTC. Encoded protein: CASSEPRGETQYF.

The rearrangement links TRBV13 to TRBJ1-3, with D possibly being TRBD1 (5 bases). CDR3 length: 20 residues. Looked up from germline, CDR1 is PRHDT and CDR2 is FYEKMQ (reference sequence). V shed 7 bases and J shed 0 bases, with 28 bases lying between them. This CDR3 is CASTESIRGRVSRSGNTIYF. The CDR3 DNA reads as TGTGCCAGCACGGAGTCGATAAGGGGACGTGTATCCCGCTCTGGAAACACCATATATTTT.